Following are 13 T cell receptor beta chains from one sample sequenced in a study of control samples from healthy donors and cancer patients. The repertoire was sequenced with immunoSEQ multiplex PCR; TCRdb's copy has only in-frame clones and lacks some. Of some 150,000 clones listed, 94% are singletons. What was sequenced was blood. These receptors were taken from a man in his forties or fifties in good health.

V gene TRBV12-5 combines with J gene TRBJ1-2, with unresolved D. From germline, CDR1 is LGHNT and CDR2 FRNRAP. Trimming left V 2 bases short and J 4 bases short, with 5 bases between. The CDR3 has 12 residues. CDR3 sequence (DNA): TGTGCTAGTGGTTTGAGTAGCTATGGCTACACCTTC. This sequence encodes CASGLSSYGYTF.

The rearrangement uses TRBV5-6 and TRBJ2-5; 12 bases line up with TRBD2. After removal of 2 bases from V and 4 bases from J, the junction contained 3 bases not matched to a gene. CDR1 is SGHDT and CDR2 is YYEEEE in the germline V gene. The CDR3 runs to 15 residues. In nucleotides, the CDR3 is TGTGCCAGCAGCTTTCCGACTAGCGGGAGAGAGACCCAGTACTTC. Protein sequence: CASSFPTSGRETQYF.

The chain has TRBV4-2 and TRBJ1-5; a possible D gene is TRBD1 (5 bases). The germline CDR1 and CDR2 sequences are LGHNA and YNFKEQ. V was trimmed by 0 bases and J by 16 bases, leaving 19 bases between them. This CDR3 spans 14 amino acids. The CDR3 DNA reads as TGTGCCAGCAGCCAAGAGGTTTCTTCAGGGCGGGAACATTTT. Residues: CASSQEVSSGREHF.

With respect to this clone: At one end the junction does not follow the germline gene, possibly because of a read error. CDR3: CASSLAQTSGAETQYF. The CDR3 nucleotides read TGTGCTAGCAGCTTGGCCCAGACTAGCGGGGCAGAGACCCAGTACTTC. The V call is TRBV7-7, the J call TRBJ2-5, with 11 bases fitting TRBD2. Germline V gene lookup returns CDR1 SSHAT and CDR2 FNYEAQ (reference sequence). The CDR3 loop spans 16 amino acids.

This clone was counted once. The chain employs TRBV4-1 and TRBJ1-4; D possibly corresponds to TRBD1 (5 bases). Deletions cut 3 bases from V and 8 bases from J, with 13 bases between. The CDR3 loop spans 14 amino acids. CDR1 is MGHRA, CDR2 YSYEKL, per germline. This CDR3 reads CASSQTAVREKLFF. CDR3 DNA sequence: TGCGCCAGCAGCCAGACAGCCGTAAGGGAAAAACTGTTTTTT.

V gene TRBV9 combines with J gene TRBJ2-3, with D maybe TRBD2 (6 bases). This CDR3 is 13 amino acids long. Germline V gives CDR1 SGDLS, CDR2 YYNGEE. V lost 3 bases and J 9 bases, leaving 14 bases between the germline ends. The CDR3 DNA sequence: TGTGCCAGCAGCGCGGGGAGGTTGTCAACGCAGTATTTT. As protein: CASSAGRLSTQYF.

The chain couples TRBV5-4 to TRBJ1-2, with D perhaps TRBD1 (5 bases). The CDR3 length is 15 residues. Per the germline V gene, CDR1 is SGHNT and CDR2 is YYREEE (reference sequence). V lost 0 bases and J lost 6, with 15 bases in between. The CDR3 protein is CASSLGRQSFDGYTF. In DNA, the CDR3 is TGTGCCAGCAGCTTGGGACGACAGAGTTTCGATGGCTACACCTTC.

This rearrangement joins TRBV28 to TRBJ1-2, with 7 positions matching TRBD1. Germline values: CDR1 MDHEN, CDR2 SYDVKM. CDR3 length: 15 residues. Unmatched junction bases numbered 10, after V lost 7 bases and J lost 2 bases. The CDR3 DNA follows: TGTGCCAGCAACCAGGGGGGGCAGGGGAACTATGGCTACACCTTC. Its translation is CASNQGGQGNYGYTF.

The rearrangement uses TRBV6-6 and TRBJ2-3; D unclear. This CDR3 is built from 14 residues. V was trimmed by 4 bases and J by 1 base, leaving 9 bases between them. Germline V CDR1 and CDR2: MNHNY, SVGAGI (reference sequence). DNA for the CDR3: TGTGCCAGCAGTTGGAGAAGCGGCACAGATACGCAGTATTTT. Its protein product is CASSWRSGTDTQYF.

V gene TRBV9 combines with J gene TRBJ2-3; D is perhaps TRBD1 (6 bases). Germline CDR1 and CDR2: SGDLS and YYNGEE. The length of the CDR3 is 14 residues. V was shortened by 1 base and J by 2 bases, with 8 bases between the two germline ends. The CDR3 sequence: CASSVRDNTDTQYF. CDR3 bases: TGTGCCAGCAGCGTAAGGGACAACACAGATACGCAGTATTTT. Full variable domain (outside the CDR3, taken from reference TRBV9 and TRBJ2-3): DSGVTQTPKHLITATGQRVTLRCSPRSGDLSVYWYQQSLDQGLQFLIQYYNGEERAKGNILERFSAQQFPDLHSELNLSSLELGDSALYFCASSVRDNTDTQYFGPGTRLTVL.

The chain links TRBV5-4 to TRBJ2-1; 8 bases map to TRBD2. The germline V gene encodes CDR1 SGHNT and CDR2 YYREEE (reference sequence). Trimming took 2 bases from V and 8 from J; bases not matched to a gene: 6. The CDR3 has 14 residues. CDR3 DNA: TGTGCCAGCAGCTTCGGGACTAGTCTAGATGAGCAGTTCTTC. Protein: CASSFGTSLDEQFF.

The chain recombines TRBV5-1 with TRBJ2-2; 9 bases line up with TRBD1. J was trimmed by 5 bases and V by 4 bases; bases with no gene match: 9. Germline V gene sequence: CDR1 SGHRS, CDR2 YFSETQ. The CDR3 runs to 16 residues. As DNA, the CDR3 is TGCGCCAGCAGCCTAACAGGGGGCAAAAGGACCGGGGAGCTGTTTTTT. Residues: CASSLTGGKRTGELFF.

The chain recombines TRBV14 with TRBJ1-6; 9 nucleotides align to TRBD1. Germline V gene lookup returns CDR1 SGHDN and CDR2 FVKESK. V shed 4 bases, J shed 7 bases, and the junction held 2 bases outside the gene matches. The CDR3 length is 14 residues. CDR3 sequence reads: CASSLGTGNSPLHF. In DNA, the CDR3 is TGTGCCAGCAGCCTAGGGACAGGGAATTCACCCCTCCACTTT.